What follows describes a single TCR beta chain. The data derive from a study of blood T cell repertoires in COVID-19. Turning to the study itself: PBMCs, B-cell-depleted T cells, or T cells provided the cDNA or gDNA that made up the material.

This CDR3 contains 14 residues. Trimming removed 6 bases at V and 0 bases at J, with 9 bases between. The germline CDR1 and CDR2 sequences are MNHEY and SVGAGI. Per the original methods: Nucleated cell number was recorded as an estimate derived from reference gene primer amplification. Profiled with immunoSEQ multiplex PCR; TCRdb holds only in-frame clones, not every one. V and J calls and clone size are given by that table; D and trimming were obtained from the DNA. The sample has some 150,000 clones; around nine tenths are singletons. The clonotype comes from a man between 65 and 85 years old with acute or convalescent COVID-19. The chain couples TRBV6-5 to TRBJ1-3; perhaps TRBD1 as D (5 bases). Material for sequencing was peripheral blood. In DNA, the CDR3 is TGTGCCAGCAGAGCAGGGTACTCTGGAAACACCATATATTTT. Its protein product is CASRAGYSGNTIYF.